A selection of T cell receptor beta chains follows, all from one sample in a study of shared clonotypes between healthy human individuals. Sequencing was performed with immunoSEQ multiplex PCR; in TCRdb, only in-frame clones are kept and a portion is missing. Here the sample spans hundreds of thousands of clones, around 74% being singletons. Source material: memory CD4+ T cells sorted from blood. Source of these receptors: a woman in her 30s in good health. CDR3s include the opening cysteine and the closing phenylalanine or tryptophan. D genes are given only for firm matches. The size field is filled for only some rows; it gives once, few, many or a size class.

d_call	clone_size	v_call	j_call	cdr3_nt	cdr3_aa
TRBD1	-	TRBV5-8	TRBJ2-7	TGTGCCAGCAGCCCCCTGGACAGGGCCTCGTACTTC	CASSPLDRASYF
-	once	TRBV18	TRBJ1-5	TGTGCCAGCTCCCAGGACACCCGTGCGGCCCAGCATTTT	CASSQDTRAAQHF
-	-	TRBV2	TRBJ1-5	TGTGCCAGCAGTGCCGGGGGGGCGCGAGGCAATCAGCCCCAGCATTTT	CASSAGGARGNQPQHF
TRBD2	-	TRBV27	TRBJ2-1	TGTGCCAGCAGTTACAGACTGAAGCTAAGCGGGAGCTCCTACAATGAGCAGTTCTTC	CASSYRLKLSGSSYNEQFF
-	-	TRBV7-8	TRBJ2-3	TGTGCCAGCAGCACCCGGGGCACCAGGGTGCAGTATTTT	CASSTRGTRVQYF
TRBD2	-	TRBV5-1	TRBJ2-7	TGCGCCAGCAGCAAAACTAGCGGGATATCGGCCGAGCAGTACTTC	CASSKTSGISAEQYF
-	-	TRBV6-1	TRBJ1-3	TGTGCCAGCAGTCGAAGCGGGGATCTAGGAAACACCATATATTTT	CASSRSGDLGNTIYF
-	-	TRBV9	TRBJ2-1	TGTGCCAGCAGCGTAAATAACAATCGAGGTGACAATGAGCAGTTCTTC	CASSVNNNRGDNEQFF
TRBD1	-	TRBV10-3	TRBJ1-5	TGTGCCATCAGTGAGTCCTATGGACAGGCTGCTTATAGCAATCAGCCCCAGCATTTT	CAISESYGQAAYSNQPQHF
TRBD2	-	TRBV6-1	TRBJ2-2	TGTGCCAGCAGTGGCGAGACGGGACTAGCGGGAGTTGGTGGCGGGGAGCTGTTTTTT	CASSGETGLAGVGGGELFF
TRBD1	-	TRBV6-6	TRBJ1-5	TGTGCCAGCAGTTACGGACAGGGGGGACAGCCCCAGCATTTT	CASSYGQGGQPQHF
-	-	TRBV10-1	TRBJ1-5	TGCGCCAGCAGCCGGTGGGGGAAGAATAGCAATCAGCCCCAGCATTTT	CASSRWGKNSNQPQHF
-	once	TRBV30	TRBJ1-2	TGTGCCTGGAAAGGCCCTCGCTCTTATGGCTACACCTTC	CAWKGPRSYGYTF
-	-	TRBV9	TRBJ2-7	TGTGCCAGCAGCCCAGCGGTGGGTTCCTACGAGCAGTACTTC	CASSPAVGSYEQYF
TRBD2	-	TRBV4-2	TRBJ2-7	TGTGCCAGCAGCCATGGTATGGGGACTAGCTTATCCTACGAGCAGTACTTC	CASSHGMGTSLSYEQYF
-	-	TRBV7-9	TRBJ2-7	TGTGCCAGCAGCTTGCAGGACGGCTCCTACGAGCAGTACTTC	CASSLQDGSYEQYF
-	-	TRBV25-1	TRBJ2-3	TGTGCCAGCAGTAAAGATACGCAGTATTTT	CASSKDTQYF
-	-	TRBV6-5	TRBJ2-5	TGTGCCAGCAGTGAAGGACGGATTAAAGAGACCCAGTACTTC	CASSEGRIKETQYF
TRBD2	-	TRBV13	TRBJ2-1	TGTGCCAGCAGCTTAACTGTGACTAGCGGTTACAATGAGCAGTTCTTC	CASSLTVTSGYNEQFF
-	-	TRBV25-1	TRBJ1-1	TGTGCCAGTAGTAATATTGGGGGAACTGAAGCTTTCTTT	CASSNIGGTEAFF
-	many	TRBV2	TRBJ2-3	TGTGCCAGCAGCAGAGGACAGCCATCAGATACGCAGTATTTT	CASSRGQPSDTQYF
TRBD1	-	TRBV11-2	TRBJ2-7	TGTGCCAGCAGCCCTGGGTGGACAGGGGCCGCCTACGAGCAGTACTTC	CASSPGWTGAAYEQYF
-	-	TRBV27	TRBJ1-5	TGTGCCAGCAGTCGTGGCGGGACTCAGGTATACAATCAGCCCCAGCATTTT	CASSRGGTQVYNQPQHF
TRBD2	-	TRBV2	TRBJ2-7	TGTGCCAGCAGTTCCTTCAGGACTAGCGACTCCTACGAGCAGTACTTC	CASSSFRTSDSYEQYF
TRBD2	-	TRBV14	TRBJ2-1	TGTGCCAGCAGCCTACTAGCGGGAGGCCGCAATGAGCAGTTCTTC	CASSLLAGGRNEQFF
-	few	TRBV2	TRBJ1-2	TGTGCCAGCACCAGGGAGAGGACCGGATATGGCTACACCTTC	CASTRERTGYGYTF
-	-	TRBV5-1	TRBJ2-3	TGCGCCAGCGGGAGTGGCAGGACTAGCACAGATACGCAGTATTTT	CASGSGRTSTDTQYF
-	-	TRBV19	TRBJ2-3	TGTGCCAGTAGTATAGTGGGGGGAGGCTTTTTAGGGCAGCCAGATACGCAGTATTTT	CASSIVGGGFLGQPDTQYF
-	-	TRBV29-1	TRBJ2-3	TGCAGCGTTGAGAGCGGTCCCGGCACAGATACGCAGTATTTT	CSVESGPGTDTQYF
-	-	TRBV7-9	TRBJ2-3	TGTGCCAGCAGCCGGATTAGCGGAAGTGGGGGAGATACGCAGTATTTT	CASSRISGSGGDTQYF
-	-	TRBV6-5	TRBJ1-1	TGTGCCAGCCTCTCTGGTGGGACTGAAGCTTTCTTT	CASLSGGTEAFF
-	-	TRBV4-1	TRBJ2-7	TGCGCCAGCAGCCAAGTTAGTCCAGACTACGAGCAGTACTTC	CASSQVSPDYEQYF
TRBD1	-	TRBV6-5	TRBJ1-5	TGTGCCAGCAGTTCCGGACAGGGAGGGAATCAGCCCCAGCATTTT	CASSSGQGGNQPQHF
-	-	TRBV11-2	TRBJ2-2	TGTGCCAGCAGCTTAGATGAGGCCGAGATTTCCGGGGAGCTGTTTTTT	CASSLDEAEISGELFF
-	-	TRBV6-1	TRBJ1-1	TGTGCCAGCAGTGAAGGGGGGGTAGGATCTGAAGCTTTCTTT	CASSEGGVGSEAFF
TRBD2	-	TRBV5-1	TRBJ2-7	TGCGCCAGCAGCCGGACTAGCGGAAAAACGTACGAGCAGTACTTC	CASSRTSGKTYEQYF
-	-	TRBV6-6	TRBJ2-7	TGTGCCAGCAGTTACCTCGCAGGTACCTACGAGCAGTACTTC	CASSYLAGTYEQYF
-	many	TRBV10-1	TRBJ2-4	TGCGCCAGCAGTGAGTCAGGGATGGGGGACATTCAGTACTTC	CASSESGMGDIQYF
-	-	TRBV28	TRBJ1-2	TGTGCCAGCAGTTTAGAGGGCTATGGCTACACCTTC	CASSLEGYGYTF
-	-	TRBV2	TRBJ2-1	TGTGCCAGCAGTGAACCTGCCCGGGACTGGCGGGATAATGAGCAGTTCTTC	CASSEPARDWRDNEQFF
TRBD2	-	TRBV28	TRBJ2-7	TGTGCCAGCAGTCCGCCTTACCAAGCGGGAGCCTACGAGCAGTACTTC	CASSPPYQAGAYEQYF
-	few	TRBV5-4	TRBJ2-7	TGTGCCAGCAGCCTCGGAGGGACTGCCTACGAGCAGTACTTC	CASSLGGTAYEQYF
-	-	TRBV28	TRBJ1-6	TGTGCCAGCAGTTTGACCTCTCTGGATTCACCCCTCCACTTT	CASSLTSLDSPLHF
-	-	TRBV28	TRBJ1-1	TGTGCCAGCACGAAACGGATGAACACTGAAGCTTTCTTT	CASTKRMNTEAFF
-	-	TRBV19	TRBJ1-1	TGTGCCAGTAGTATAGCCAGGGGTGATACTGAAGCTTTCTTT	CASSIARGDTEAFF
-	-	TRBV11-2	TRBJ2-1	TGTGCCAGCAGCTCGGGACCCTCCTACAATGAGCAGTTCTTC	CASSSGPSYNEQFF
-	-	TRBV5-6	TRBJ2-1	TGTGCCAGCAGGGACACCTCTAGGTCCTACAATGAGCAGTTCTTC	CASRDTSRSYNEQFF
TRBD1	-	TRBV11-2	TRBJ1-1	TGTGCCAGCAGCTTTCTCACGGGACAGGGGGACACTGAAGCTTTCTTT	CASSFLTGQGDTEAFF